This entry lists 14 T cell receptor beta chains sequenced from one sample in a study of OX40 agonist ivuxolimab in advanced cancers. Method: immunoSEQ multiplex PCR; TCRdb's copy keeps in-frame clones and lacks some. The sample consists of 6,500 to 8,500 clones, roughly 73% of them appearing once. The sequenced sample was CD4+ or CD8+ T cells sorted from blood, obtained in a trial of the OX40 agonist ivuxolimab. The receptors derive from an adult with an advanced solid tumor such as melanoma, head and neck, liver or kidney cancer.

The chain combines TRBV7-9 with TRBJ2-3; unclear D gene. V was clipped by 5 bases and J by 4 bases, with 4 bases between them. The CDR3 sequence is 11 residues long. Per the germline V gene, CDR1 is SEHNR and CDR2 is FQNEAQ (reference sequence). CDR3 bases: TGTGCCAGCAGCCCCCCAGATACGCAGTATTTT. Its protein product is CASSPPDTQYF.

The chain employs TRBV28 and TRBJ1-4, with D possibly being TRBD1 (5 bases). Per the germline V gene, CDR1 is MDHEN and CDR2 is SYDVKM. This CDR3 contains 17 residues. V was shortened by 10 bases and J by 1 base, with 22 bases between the two germline ends. CDR3 DNA: TGTGCCACGACGAGGCGCGGTGCGGGGGAAACTAATGAAAAACTGTTTTTT. Protein sequence: CATTRRGAGETNEKLFF.

The CDR3 protein is CASLAKNIQYF. Here the CDR3 DNA reads TGTGCCAGCCTAGCCAAAAACATTCAGTACTTC. The chain links TRBV2 to TRBJ2-4; D gene uncertain. The CDR3 sequence is 11 residues long. The V end lost 8 bases, the J end lost 0 bases, and 2 bases lay between the germline ends. Germline V gene data show CDR1 as SNHLY and CDR2 as FYNNEI.

J is TRBJ2-7 and V is TRBV27, with 7 bases matching TRBD1. Looked up from germline, CDR1 is MNHEY and CDR2 is SMNVEV (reference sequence). V shed 10 bases and J 0 bases; nucleotides not matched to a gene: 6. This CDR3 has 13 residues. The CDR3 is CATGYRGSYEQYF. The CDR3 DNA reads TGTGCCACAGGGTACAGGGGCTCCTACGAGCAGTACTTC.

The CDR3 coding sequence is TGCGCCAGCAGCTTGGGGGACTATGGCTACACCTTC. The encoded protein is CASSLGDYGYTF. V and J are TRBV5-1 and TRBJ1-2; D uncertain. This CDR3 spans 12 amino acids. Trimming removed 0 bases from V and 3 bases from J, with 3 bases in between. The germline gives CDR1 SGHRS, CDR2 YFSETQ. The full variable domain, completed using reference TRBV5-1 and TRBJ1-2, is KAGVTQTPRYLIKTRGQQVTLSCSPISGHRSVSWYQQTPGQGLQFLFEYFSETQRNKGNFPGRFSGRQFSNSRSEMNVSTLELGDSALYLCASSLGDYGYTFGSGTRLTVV.

The J gene is TRBJ2-7, the V gene TRBV5-4; no clear D. Between the trimmed V and J ends, which lost 0 bases and 1 base, there was a span of 5 bases. Germline-derived CDR1 and CDR2 are SGHNT and YYREEE (reference sequence). The CDR3 has 13 amino acids. The CDR3 sequence is CASSLEGSYEQYF. In nucleotides, the CDR3 is TGTGCCAGCAGCTTGGAAGGGTCCTACGAGCAGTACTTC.

This clone was detected a few times. The genes are TRBV27 and TRBJ2-5, with D possibly matching TRBD2 (6 bases). The CDR3 runs to 11 residues. Trimming took 6 bases from V and 9 from J, leaving 11 bases between them. The germline V gene has CDR1 MNHEY and CDR2 SMNVEV (reference sequence). CDR3 loop: CASRTGVAQYF. DNA for the CDR3: TGTGCCAGCAGAACGGGGGTGGCCCAGTACTTC.

The chain has TRBV6-5 and TRBJ1-2, with D perhaps TRBD1 (6 bases). Germline CDR1 reads MNHEY; CDR2 reads SVGAGI. This CDR3 is 13 amino acids long. Trimming took 7 bases from V and 4 from J, leaving 13 bases between them. The CDR3 is CASIDRWAYGYTF. In nucleotides, the CDR3 is TGTGCCAGCATCGACAGGTGGGCCTATGGCTACACCTTC.

This rearrangement joins TRBV4-1 to TRBJ2-1; a possible D gene is TRBD2 (6 bases). The germline CDR1 and CDR2 sequences are MGHRA and YSYEKL. The CDR3 is made up of 15 amino acids. Trimming pared 2 bases from V and 7 bases from J, leaving 15 bases between. The CDR3 region is CASSQSQGGLNEQFF. The CDR3 DNA follows: TGCGCCAGCAGCCAATCCCAAGGAGGGCTTAATGAGCAGTTCTTC.

The chain combines TRBV11-2 with TRBJ2-3; D remains ambiguous. Per germline, CDR1 SGHAT and CDR2 FQNNGV. This CDR3 region has 13 residues. V gave up 7 bases and J gave up 8 bases, with 16 bases separating them. The DNA for the CDR3 is TGTGCCAGCAACCCCATGGACCTCGGTACGCAGTATTTT. It codes for CASNPMDLGTQYF.

This clone came up once. V usage is TRBV7-9 and J usage is TRBJ1-4; 11 nucleotides line up with TRBD1. The CDR3 extends over 15 amino acids. V shed 5 bases, J shed 7 bases, and the junction held 6 bases outside the gene matches. Germline V gene data show CDR1 as SEHNR and CDR2 as FQNEAQ (reference sequence). The DNA of the CDR3 is TGTGCCAGCAGCAACTCCGGGACAGGGGGTGAAAAACTGTTTTTT. Its translation is CASSNSGTGGEKLFF.

This clone was seen a single time. The genes are TRBV27 and TRBJ1-5; unclear D gene. With 3 bases removed from V and 4 bases from J, the gap between germline ends came to 13 bases. In germline, CDR1 is MNHEY, CDR2 SMNVEV (reference sequence). The CDR3 contains 15 residues. CDR3 in DNA: TGTGCCAGCAGTTTGGGCAGGACCAAAAATCAGCCCCAGCATTTT. It is translated as CASSLGRTKNQPQHF.

This clone was picked up a small number of times. The chain links TRBV5-1 to TRBJ2-1, with D maybe TRBD2 (7 bases). Germline V CDR1 and CDR2: SGHRS, YFSETQ. V dropped 5 bases and J dropped 7 bases, with 22 bases sitting between them. The CDR3 totals 16 residues. The CDR3 reads CASRRRGRDRRNEQFF. In DNA form, the CDR3 reads TGCGCCAGCAGACGGAGGGGGAGGGACCGTCGTAATGAGCAGTTCTTC.

The rearrangement links TRBV19 to TRBJ2-3; TRBD2 is a possible D gene (5 bases). Looked up from germline, CDR1 is LNHDA and CDR2 is SQIVND (reference sequence). The CDR3 runs to 15 residues. V lost 8 bases, J lost 4 bases, and 19 bases lay in between. CDR3 loop: CASRSLDWGADTQYF. As DNA, the CDR3 is TGTGCCAGTCGGTCACTGGACTGGGGAGCAGATACGCAGTATTTT.